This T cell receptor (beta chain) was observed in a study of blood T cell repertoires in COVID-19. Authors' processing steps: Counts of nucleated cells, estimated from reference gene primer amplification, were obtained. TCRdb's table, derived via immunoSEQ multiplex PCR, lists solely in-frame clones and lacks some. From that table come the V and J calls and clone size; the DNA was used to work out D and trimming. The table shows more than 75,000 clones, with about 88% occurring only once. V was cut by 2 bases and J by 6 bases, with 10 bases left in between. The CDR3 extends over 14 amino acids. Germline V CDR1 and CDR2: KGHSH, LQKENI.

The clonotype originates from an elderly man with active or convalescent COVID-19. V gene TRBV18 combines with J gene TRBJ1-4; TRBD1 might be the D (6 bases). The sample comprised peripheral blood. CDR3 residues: CASSPDRTYEKLFF. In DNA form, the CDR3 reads TGTGCCAGCTCACCAGACAGGACTTATGAAAAACTGTTTTTT. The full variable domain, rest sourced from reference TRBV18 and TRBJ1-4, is NAGVMQNPRHLVRRRGQEARLRCSPMKGHSHVYWYRQLPEEGLKFMVYLQKENIIDESGMPKERFSAEFPKEGPSILRIQQVVRGDSAAYFCASSPDRTYEKLFFGSGTQLSVL.